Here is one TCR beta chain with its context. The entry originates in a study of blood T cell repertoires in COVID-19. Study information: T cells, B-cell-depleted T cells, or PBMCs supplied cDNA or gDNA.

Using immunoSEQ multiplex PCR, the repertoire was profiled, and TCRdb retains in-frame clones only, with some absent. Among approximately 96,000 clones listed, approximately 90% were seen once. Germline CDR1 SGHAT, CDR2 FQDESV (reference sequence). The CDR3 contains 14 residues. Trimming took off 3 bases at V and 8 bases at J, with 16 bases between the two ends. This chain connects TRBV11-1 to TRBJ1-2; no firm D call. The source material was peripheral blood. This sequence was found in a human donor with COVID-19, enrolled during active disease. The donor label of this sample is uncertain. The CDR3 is CASSFRRTDGGYTF. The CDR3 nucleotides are TGTGCCAGCAGCTTTCGTCGCACCGACGGGGGCTACACCTTC. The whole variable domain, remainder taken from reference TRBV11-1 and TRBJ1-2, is EAEVAQSPRYKITEKSQAVAFWCDPISGHATLYWYRQILGQGPELLVQFQDESVVDDSQLPKDRFSAERLKGVDSTLKIQPAELGDSAMYLCASSFRRTDGGYTFGSGTRLTVV.